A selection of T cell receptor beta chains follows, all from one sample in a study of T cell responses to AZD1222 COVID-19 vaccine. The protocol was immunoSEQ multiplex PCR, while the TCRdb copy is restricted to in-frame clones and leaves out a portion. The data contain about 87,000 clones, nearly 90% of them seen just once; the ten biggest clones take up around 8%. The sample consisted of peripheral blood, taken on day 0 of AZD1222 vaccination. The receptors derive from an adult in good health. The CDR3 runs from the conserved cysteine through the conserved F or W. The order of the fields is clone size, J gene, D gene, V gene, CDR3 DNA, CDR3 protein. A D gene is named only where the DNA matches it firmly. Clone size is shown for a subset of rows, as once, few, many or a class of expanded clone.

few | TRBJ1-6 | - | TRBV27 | TGTGCCAGCAGGCCGAGGGGAGGATTCTCACCCCTCCACTTT | CASRPRGGFSPLHF
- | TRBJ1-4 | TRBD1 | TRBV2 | TGTGCCAGCAGCAAACAGGGGGCCGTTGAAAAACTGTTTTTT | CASSKQGAVEKLFF
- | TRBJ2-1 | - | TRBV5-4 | TGTGCCAGCAGCCCGTGGGGGAAAAGGAATGAGCAGTTCTTC | CASSPWGKRNEQFF
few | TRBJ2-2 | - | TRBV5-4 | TGTGCCAGCAGCTTGCGCGTCAGCTCGGACACCGGGGAGCTGTTTTTT | CASSLRVSSDTGELFF
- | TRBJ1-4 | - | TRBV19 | TGTGCCAGTAGTACACAGATCCTTAATGAAAAACTGTTTTTT | CASSTQILNEKLFF
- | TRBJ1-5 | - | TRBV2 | TGTGCCAGCAGGACAGATAGCAATCAGCCCCAGCATTTT | CASRTDSNQPQHF
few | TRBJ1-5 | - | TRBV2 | TGTGCCAGCAGTGAACGGCCGTCTGGCAATCAGCCCCAGCATTTT | CASSERPSGNQPQHF
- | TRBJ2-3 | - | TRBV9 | TGTGCCAGCAGCGCAAACCCGGGACTCAAACCTAGAGATACGCAGTATTTT | CASSANPGLKPRDTQYF
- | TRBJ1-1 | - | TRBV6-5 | TGTGCCAGCAGTTACGGAGAGAACACTGAAGCTTTCTTT | CASSYGENTEAFF
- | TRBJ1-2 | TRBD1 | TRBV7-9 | TGTGCCAGCAGTTCGCCCGACAGGGGTAATGGCTACACCTTC | CASSSPDRGNGYTF
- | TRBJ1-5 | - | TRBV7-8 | TGTGCCAGCAGCTTAGATCCGTTTATGGGGACAAGTGGGGCCCAGCCCCAGCATTTT | CASSLDPFMGTSGAQPQHF
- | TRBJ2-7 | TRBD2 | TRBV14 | TGTGCCAGCAGCCAGGGGGGGATGAACAGTGCACGATCCTACGAGCAGTACTTC | CASSQGGMNSARSYEQYF
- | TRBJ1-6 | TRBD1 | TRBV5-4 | TGTGCCAGCAGCGGGACACAGGGGGCTGCTTCACCCCTCCACTTT | CASSGTQGAASPLHF
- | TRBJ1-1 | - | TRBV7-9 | TGTGCCAGCACCGCTCGCCTGGGGCGGAAAACTGAAGCTTTCTTT | CASTARLGRKTEAFF
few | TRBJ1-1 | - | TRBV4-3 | TGCGCCAGCAGACTGGGATCAGCTACCCGGGGCACTGAAGCTTTCTTT | CASRLGSATRGTEAFF
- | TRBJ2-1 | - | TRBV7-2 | TGTGCCAGCAGGAAAGGGGGTAGTTTTGAGCAGTTCTTC | CASRKGGSFEQFF
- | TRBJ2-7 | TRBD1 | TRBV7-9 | TGTGCCAGCAGCCCGGGACAGCCACCGTTAGAGATCCAGTACTTC | CASSPGQPPLEIQYF